This T cell receptor (beta chain) was recovered during a study of beta chain features in type 1 diabetes. Study in general: Researchers looked at 85 million to 110 million sorted cells across all samples.

The study reverse transcribed the entire isolated RNA, so it sequenced expressed TCRB transcripts. TCRdb keeps only in-frame clones here, not all; method: immunoSEQ multiplex PCR. The profile shows hundreds of thousands of clones, around 15% of them singletons. There are a few counts of this clone. Its antigen is not known. Sampling consisted of one heparinised blood draw per donor, averaging roughly 100 mL. Trimming removed 4 bases from V and 4 bases from J, with 10 bases in between. This CDR3 spans 13 amino acids. Germline V gene lookup returns CDR1 SGHRS and CDR2 YFSETQ. General study points: Patients' naive, central memory and regulatory TCRB repertoires appeared more alike than those of healthy donors. More deletions and fewer insertions at VDJ junctions were seen in type 1 diabetes patients. Significant though moderate, a shortening of TCRB CDR3s appeared in all four CD4+ subsets of Type 1 diabetes patients.

The sample was naive CD4+ T cells from blood. J is TRBJ2-3 and V is TRBV5-1, with no clear D. The TCR was taken from a man between 18 and 35 years old with type 1 diabetes. Here the CDR3 reads CASSPMVADTQYF. The CDR3 DNA follows: TGCGCCAGCAGCCCCATGGTGGCAGATACGCAGTATTTT.